This TCR beta chain derives from a study of blood T cells in healthy people across ages. The CDR3 runs 14 residues. V was pared by 0 bases and J by 10 bases, with 11 bases between. Germline CDR1 is SGHDT and CDR2 is YYEEEE. In its sample, this clonotype was seen a few times. What it binds is not known. Study-level findings and limits: Long-lived donors had more naive CD4+ cells and higher diversity than aged donors. Possibly, changes in expanded clonotypes were confounded because donor CMV status was unknown.

The authors ran a second PCR of 7 to 11 cycles using a sample-barcoded 5' primer and a J-beta primer mix. TCRdb recomputed calls from the 5' RACE reads with MiXCR, one row per CDR3 protein. This repertoire shows roughly 800,000 distinct CDR3 sequences, under 40% found once; its top ten account for over 10%. The TCR was taken from a young man in good health. The rearrangement uses TRBV5-6 and TRBJ1-6; TRBD1 is a possible D gene (5 bases). The sequenced sample was blood. The CDR3 loop reads CASSLGDGGSPLHF. The DNA for the CDR3 is TGTGCCAGCAGCTTGGGGGACGGAGGGTCACCCCTCCACTTT.